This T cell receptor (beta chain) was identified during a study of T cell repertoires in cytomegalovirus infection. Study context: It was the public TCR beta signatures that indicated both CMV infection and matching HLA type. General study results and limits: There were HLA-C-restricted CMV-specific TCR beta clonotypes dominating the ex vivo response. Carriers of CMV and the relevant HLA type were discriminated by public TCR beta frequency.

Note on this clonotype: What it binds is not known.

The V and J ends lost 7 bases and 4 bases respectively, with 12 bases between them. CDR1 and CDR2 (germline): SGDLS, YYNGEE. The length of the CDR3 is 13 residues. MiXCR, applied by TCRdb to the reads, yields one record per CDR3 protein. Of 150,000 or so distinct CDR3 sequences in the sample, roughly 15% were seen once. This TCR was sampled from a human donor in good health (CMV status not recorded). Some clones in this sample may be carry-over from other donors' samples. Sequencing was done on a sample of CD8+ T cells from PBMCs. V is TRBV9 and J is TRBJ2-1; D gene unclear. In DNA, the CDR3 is TGTGCCAGCGGTGACCCCCCATACAATGAGCAGTTCTTC. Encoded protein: CASGDPPYNEQFF.